These T cell receptor beta chains were read from a single sample in a study of blood T cells in healthy people across ages. TCRdb re-called the 5' RACE reads with MiXCR, one entry per CDR3 protein. The data contain 1.5 million to 1.8 million distinct CDR3 sequences, approximately 42% of them seen just once; the ten biggest clones take up just over 4%. The sequenced material came from blood. The receptor set was obtained from a woman aged 18-29 years in good health. Both conserved end residues are part of each CDR3.

v_gene: TRBV6-1; j_gene: TRBJ1-2; CDR3aa: CASKKRGTGGQFDYGYTF
v_gene: TRBV20-1; j_gene: TRBJ1-6; CDR3aa: CSATSGANSPLHF
v_gene: TRBV7-8; j_gene: TRBJ2-3; CDR3aa: CASSLSRDLGQYF
v_gene: TRBV7-9; j_gene: TRBJ1-2; CDR3aa: CASRGFTGTYGYTF
v_gene: TRBV15; j_gene: TRBJ1-1; CDR3aa: CATTGGPEAFF
v_gene: TRBV4-1; j_gene: TRBJ1-5; CDR3aa: CASSQPPGSQADQPQHF
v_gene: TRBV24-1; j_gene: TRBJ1-2; CDR3aa: CATSDGDLGGYTF
v_gene: TRBV27; j_gene: TRBJ2-2; CDR3aa: CASSSNLRGHTGELFF
v_gene: TRBV15; j_gene: TRBJ2-1; CDR3aa: CATSKGLVRSYNEQFF
v_gene: TRBV6-2/TRBV6-3; j_gene: TRBJ1-2; CDR3aa: CVSSQDSYGYTF
v_gene: TRBV7-9; j_gene: TRBJ1-2; CDR3aa: CASSHPTGDPRGYTF
v_gene: TRBV20-1; j_gene: TRBJ2-1; CDR3aa: CSARARGRDGGSYNEQFF
v_gene: TRBV13; j_gene: TRBJ2-3; CDR3aa: CASSSLGTSVTDTQYF
v_gene: TRBV4-1; j_gene: TRBJ2-2; CDR3aa: CASSQDRKLLAGANTGELFF
v_gene: TRBV19; j_gene: TRBJ1-1; CDR3aa: CASSIDRQEEAFF
v_gene: TRBV6-2/TRBV6-3; j_gene: TRBJ2-1; CDR3aa: CASSYWSTEQFF
v_gene: TRBV5-6; j_gene: TRBJ2-1; CDR3aa: CASSLSPSDEQFF
v_gene: TRBV27; j_gene: TRBJ2-7; CDR3aa: CASSLTSGRSYEQYF
v_gene: TRBV6-5; j_gene: TRBJ2-5; CDR3aa: CATRLGRAVVETQYF
v_gene: TRBV6-6; j_gene: TRBJ1-1; CDR3aa: CASSHRGGEAFF
v_gene: TRBV5-1; j_gene: TRBJ2-6; CDR3aa: CASSPDGYGANVLTF
v_gene: TRBV4-2; j_gene: TRBJ1-4; CDR3aa: CASSQEGSKLFF
v_gene: TRBV20-1; j_gene: TRBJ2-3; CDR3aa: CSANPLPGLAITDTQYF
v_gene: TRBV20-1; j_gene: TRBJ1-1; CDR3aa: CSAREPQNTEAFF
v_gene: TRBV29-1; j_gene: TRBJ2-3; CDR3aa: CSVQRGQGSTDTQYF
v_gene: TRBV7-2; j_gene: TRBJ2-7; CDR3aa: CASSLGASPEYF
v_gene: TRBV12-3/TRBV12-4; j_gene: TRBJ1-4; CDR3aa: CASSFVTNEKLFF
v_gene: TRBV11-2; j_gene: TRBJ2-5; CDR3aa: CATSGGGLAFGETQYF
v_gene: TRBV9; j_gene: TRBJ2-2; CDR3aa: CASSSFPGEGDTGELFF
v_gene: TRBV6-5; j_gene: -; CDR3aa: CAGRRTGWHEQYF
v_gene: TRBV4-1; j_gene: TRBJ1-1; CDR3aa: CASSQEPGDRNTEAFF
v_gene: TRBV20-1; j_gene: TRBJ2-7; CDR3aa: CSAFSGGTYEQYF
v_gene: TRBV15; j_gene: TRBJ2-7; CDR3aa: CATSRGVSEQYF
v_gene: TRBV6-5; j_gene: TRBJ2-2; CDR3aa: CASRPRGTEHAGELFF
v_gene: TRBV29-1; j_gene: TRBJ2-7; CDR3aa: CSAGTSGSPYEQYF
v_gene: TRBV6-1; j_gene: TRBJ2-5; CDR3aa: CASSVPWDPRVNEQYF
v_gene: TRBV11-2; j_gene: TRBJ2-7; CDR3aa: CASSLIAGAYEQYF
v_gene: TRBV21-1; j_gene: TRBJ2-5; CDR3aa: CATVPFGTSGRQETQYF